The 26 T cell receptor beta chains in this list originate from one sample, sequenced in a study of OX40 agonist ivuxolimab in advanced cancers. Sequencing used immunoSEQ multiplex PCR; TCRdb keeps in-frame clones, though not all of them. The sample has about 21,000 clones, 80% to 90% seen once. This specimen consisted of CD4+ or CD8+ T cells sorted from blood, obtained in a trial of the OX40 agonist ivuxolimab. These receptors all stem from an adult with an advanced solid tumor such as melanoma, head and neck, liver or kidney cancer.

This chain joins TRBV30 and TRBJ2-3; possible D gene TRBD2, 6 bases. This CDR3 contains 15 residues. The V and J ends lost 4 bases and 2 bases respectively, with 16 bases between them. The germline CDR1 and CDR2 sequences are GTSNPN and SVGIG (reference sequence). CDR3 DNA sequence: TGTGCCTGGACCATACTAGGAGGGTACACAGATACGCAGTATTTT. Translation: CAWTILGGYTDTQYF.

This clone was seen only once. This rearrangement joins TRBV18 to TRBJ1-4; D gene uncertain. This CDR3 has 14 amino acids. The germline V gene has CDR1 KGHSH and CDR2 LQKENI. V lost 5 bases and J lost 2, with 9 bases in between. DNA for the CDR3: TGTGCCAGCTCATCAGGCCAGACTAATGAAAAACTGTTTTTT. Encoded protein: CASSSGQTNEKLFF.

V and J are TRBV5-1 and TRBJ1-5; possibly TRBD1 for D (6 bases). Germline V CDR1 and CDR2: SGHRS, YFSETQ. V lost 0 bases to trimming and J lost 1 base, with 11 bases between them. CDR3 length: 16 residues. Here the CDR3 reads CASSLEPQGSNQPQHF. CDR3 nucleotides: TGCGCCAGCAGCTTGGAACCACAGGGAAGCAATCAGCCCCAGCATTTT.

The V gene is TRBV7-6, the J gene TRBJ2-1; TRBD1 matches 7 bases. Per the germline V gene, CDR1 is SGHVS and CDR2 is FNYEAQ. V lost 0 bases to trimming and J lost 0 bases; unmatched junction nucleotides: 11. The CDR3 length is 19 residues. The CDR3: CASSLAAQGPGSSYNEQFF. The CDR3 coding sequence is TGTGCCAGCAGCTTAGCGGCACAGGGGCCGGGGAGCTCCTACAATGAGCAGTTCTTC.

The CDR3 is CASRTEMVTDTQYF. Here the CDR3 DNA reads TGTGCCAGCAGAACCGAGATGGTCACAGATACGCAGTATTTT. This chain joins TRBV27 and TRBJ2-3; D gene unclear. V lost 6 bases and J lost 2, with 12 bases in between. CDR1 MNHEY and CDR2 SMNVEV come from the germline V gene (reference sequence). The CDR3 runs 14 residues.

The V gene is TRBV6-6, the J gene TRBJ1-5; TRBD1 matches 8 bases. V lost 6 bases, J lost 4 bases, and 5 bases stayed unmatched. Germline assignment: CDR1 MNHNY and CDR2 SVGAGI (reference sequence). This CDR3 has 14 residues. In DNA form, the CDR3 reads TGTGCCAGCAGCCGACAGGGGATTAATCAGCCCCAGCATTTT. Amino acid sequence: CASSRQGINQPQHF.

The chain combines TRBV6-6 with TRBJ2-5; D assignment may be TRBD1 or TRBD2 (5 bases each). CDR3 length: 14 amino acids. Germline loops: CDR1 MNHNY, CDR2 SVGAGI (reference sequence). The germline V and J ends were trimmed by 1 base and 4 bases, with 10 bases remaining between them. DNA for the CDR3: TGTGCCAGCAGTTACTGGGGGATTGGAGAGACCCAGTACTTC. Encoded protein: CASSYWGIGETQYF.

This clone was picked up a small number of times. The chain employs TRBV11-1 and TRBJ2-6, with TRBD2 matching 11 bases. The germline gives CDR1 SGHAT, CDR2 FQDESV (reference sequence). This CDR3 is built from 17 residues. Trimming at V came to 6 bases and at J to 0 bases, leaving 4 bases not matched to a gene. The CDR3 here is CASSPGTSGSGANVLTF. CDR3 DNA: TGTGCCAGCAGTCCCGGGACTAGCGGCTCTGGGGCCAACGTCCTGACTTTC.

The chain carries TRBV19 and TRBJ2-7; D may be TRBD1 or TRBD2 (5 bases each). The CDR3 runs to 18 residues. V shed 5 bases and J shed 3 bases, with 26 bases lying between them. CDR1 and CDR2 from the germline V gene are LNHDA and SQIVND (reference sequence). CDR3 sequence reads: CASSHLPGRGVAFYEQYF. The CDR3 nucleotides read TGTGCCAGTAGTCACTTGCCGGGGAGAGGGGTCGCCTTCTACGAGCAGTACTTC.

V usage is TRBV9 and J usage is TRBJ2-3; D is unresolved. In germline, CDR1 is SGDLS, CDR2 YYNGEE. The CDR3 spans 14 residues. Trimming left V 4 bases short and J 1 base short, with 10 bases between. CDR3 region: CASSRGWGTDTQYF. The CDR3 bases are TGTGCCAGCAGCCGAGGTTGGGGCACAGATACGCAGTATTTT.

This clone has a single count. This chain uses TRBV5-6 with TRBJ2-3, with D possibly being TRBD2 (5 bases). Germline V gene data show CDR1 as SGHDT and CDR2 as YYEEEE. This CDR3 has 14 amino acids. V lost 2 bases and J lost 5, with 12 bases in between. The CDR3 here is CASSFSLEIDTQYF. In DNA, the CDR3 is TGTGCCAGCAGCTTTTCACTAGAAATAGATACGCAGTATTTT.

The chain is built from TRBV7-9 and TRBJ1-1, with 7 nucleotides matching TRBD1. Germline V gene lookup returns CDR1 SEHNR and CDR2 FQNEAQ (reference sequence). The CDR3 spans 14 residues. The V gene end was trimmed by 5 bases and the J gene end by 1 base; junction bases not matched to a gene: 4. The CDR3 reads CASSPGTANTEAFF. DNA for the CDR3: TGTGCCAGCAGCCCAGGGACAGCGAACACTGAAGCTTTCTTT.

The DNA of the CDR3 is TGCGCCAGCAACCCCCAGGGAATGAACACTGAAGCTTTCTTT. Amino acid sequence: CASNPQGMNTEAFF. This chain links TRBV5-1 with TRBJ1-1; a weak D match, TRBD1 (5 bases). This CDR3 contains 14 residues. Germline CDR1 SGHRS, CDR2 YFSETQ. The V and J ends lost 6 bases and 0 bases respectively, with 12 bases between them.

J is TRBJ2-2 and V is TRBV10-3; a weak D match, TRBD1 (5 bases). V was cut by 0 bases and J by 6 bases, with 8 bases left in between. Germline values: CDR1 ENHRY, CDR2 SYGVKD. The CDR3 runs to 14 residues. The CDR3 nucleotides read TGTGCCATCAGTGAGTCCACAGGTTCCGGGGAGCTGTTTTTT. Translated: CAISESTGSGELFF.

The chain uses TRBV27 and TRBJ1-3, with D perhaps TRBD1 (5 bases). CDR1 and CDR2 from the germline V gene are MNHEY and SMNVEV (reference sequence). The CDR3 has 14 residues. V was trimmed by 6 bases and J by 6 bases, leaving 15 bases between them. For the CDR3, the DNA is TGTGCCAGCAGCCCTGGGACTCTGATAAACACCATATATTTT. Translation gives CASSPGTLINTIYF.

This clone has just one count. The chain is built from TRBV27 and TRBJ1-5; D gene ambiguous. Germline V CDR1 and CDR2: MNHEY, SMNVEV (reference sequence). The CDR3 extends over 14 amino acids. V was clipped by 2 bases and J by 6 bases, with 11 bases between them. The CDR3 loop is CASSLGGLSQPQHF. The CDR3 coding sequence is TGTGCCAGCAGTTTAGGAGGGTTGAGTCAGCCCCAGCATTTT.

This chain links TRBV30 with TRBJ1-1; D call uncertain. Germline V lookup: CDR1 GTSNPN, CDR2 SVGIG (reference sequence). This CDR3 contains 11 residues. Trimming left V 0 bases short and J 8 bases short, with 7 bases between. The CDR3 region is CAWSVFTEAFF. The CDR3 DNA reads TGTGCCTGGAGTGTCTTTACAGAAGCTTTCTTT.

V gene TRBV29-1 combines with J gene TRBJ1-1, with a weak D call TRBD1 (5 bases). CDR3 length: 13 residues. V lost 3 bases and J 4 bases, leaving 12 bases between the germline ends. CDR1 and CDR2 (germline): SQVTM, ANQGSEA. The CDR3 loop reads CSVDSGGGTEAFF. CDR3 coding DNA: TGCAGCGTTGATTCCGGGGGTGGCACTGAAGCTTTCTTT.

CDR3 residues: CASSHTRGGEQFF. The CDR3 nucleotides are TGCGCCAGCAGCCACACCCGGGGGGGTGAGCAGTTCTTC. The chain carries TRBV4-3 and TRBJ2-1; 8 nucleotides align to TRBD2. The CDR3 has 13 amino acids. The germline gives CDR1 LGHNA, CDR2 YSLEER. Unmatched junction bases numbered 4, after V lost 3 bases and J lost 9 bases.

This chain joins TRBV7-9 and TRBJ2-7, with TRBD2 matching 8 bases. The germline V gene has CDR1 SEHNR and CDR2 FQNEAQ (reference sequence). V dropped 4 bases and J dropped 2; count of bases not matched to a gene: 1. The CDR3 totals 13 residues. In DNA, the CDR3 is TGTGCCAGCAGCTCGGGGGGGCCCTACGAGCAGTACTTC. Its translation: CASSSGGPYEQYF. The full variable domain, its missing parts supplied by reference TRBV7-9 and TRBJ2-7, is DTGVSQNPRHKITKRGQNVTFRCDPISEHNRLYWYRQTLGQGPEFLTYFQNEAQLEKSRLLSDRFSAERPKGSFSTLEIQRTEQGDSAMYLCASSSGGPYEQYFGPGTRLTVT.

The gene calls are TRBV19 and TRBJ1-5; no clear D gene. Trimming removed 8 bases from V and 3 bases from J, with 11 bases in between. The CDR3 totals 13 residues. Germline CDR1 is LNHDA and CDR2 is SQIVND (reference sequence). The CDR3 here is CASAVGYNQPQHF. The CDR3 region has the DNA TGTGCCAGTGCCGTGGGTTACAATCAGCCCCAGCATTTT.

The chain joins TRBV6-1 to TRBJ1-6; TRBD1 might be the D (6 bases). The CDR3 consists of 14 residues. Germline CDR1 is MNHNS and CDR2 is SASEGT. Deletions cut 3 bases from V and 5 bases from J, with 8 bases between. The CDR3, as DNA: TGTGCCAGCAGTGAGGACAGTGATAATTCACCCCTCCACTTT. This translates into CASSEDSDNSPLHF.

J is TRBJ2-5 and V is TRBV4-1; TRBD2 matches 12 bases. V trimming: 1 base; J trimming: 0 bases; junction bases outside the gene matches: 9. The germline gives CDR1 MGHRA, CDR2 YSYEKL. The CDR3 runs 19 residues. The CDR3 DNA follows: TGCGCCAGCAGCCAAGGTCCCCCGACTAGCGGGGGTGACCAAGAGACCCAGTACTTC. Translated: CASSQGPPTSGGDQETQYF.

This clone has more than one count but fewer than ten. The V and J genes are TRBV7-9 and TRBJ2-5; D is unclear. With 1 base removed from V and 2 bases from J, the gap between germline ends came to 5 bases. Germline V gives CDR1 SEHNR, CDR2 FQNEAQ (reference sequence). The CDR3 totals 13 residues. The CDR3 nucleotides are TGTGCCAGCAGCTTAGGGGGTCAAGAGACCCAGTACTTC. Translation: CASSLGGQETQYF. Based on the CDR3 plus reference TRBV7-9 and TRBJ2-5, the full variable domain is DTGVSQNPRHKITKRGQNVTFRCDPISEHNRLYWYRQTLGQGPEFLTYFQNEAQLEKSRLLSDRFSAERPKGSFSTLEIQRTEQGDSAMYLCASSLGGQETQYFGPGTRLLVL.

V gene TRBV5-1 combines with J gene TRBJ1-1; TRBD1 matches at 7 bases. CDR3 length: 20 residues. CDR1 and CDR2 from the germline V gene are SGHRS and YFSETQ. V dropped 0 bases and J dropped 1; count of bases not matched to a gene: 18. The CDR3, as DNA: TGCGCCAGCAGCTTGGCCTTATTTGCTCAAAATGGACAGGCGAACACTGAAGCTTTCTTT. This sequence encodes CASSLALFAQNGQANTEAFF.

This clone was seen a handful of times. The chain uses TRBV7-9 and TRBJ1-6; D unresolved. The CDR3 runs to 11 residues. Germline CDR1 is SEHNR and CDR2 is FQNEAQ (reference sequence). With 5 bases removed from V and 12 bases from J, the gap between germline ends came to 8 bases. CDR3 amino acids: CASSPPGPLHF. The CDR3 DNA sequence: TGTGCCAGCAGCCCACCGGGACCCCTCCACTTT.